Listed below are T cell receptor beta chains from one sample, sequenced in a study of a mutant IDH1 vaccine in newly diagnosed glioma. Their antigens remain unidentified. Clones were sequenced by immunoSEQ multiplex PCR, and TCRdb holds only the in-frame ones, with some missing. This table has roughly 12,000 clones, roughly 91% appearing once. Source: PBMCs, taken from a glioma patient whose treatment included an IDH1 peptide vaccine. The receptors stem from a woman between 35 and 50 years old with glioma. Some clones in this sample may be carry-over from other donors' samples. The CDR3 runs from the conserved cysteine through the conserved F or W. A D gene is named only where the DNA matches it firmly. The listing skips clone size in some rows; elsewhere it reads once, few, many or a size class.

clone_size: NA
j_call: TRBJ2-5
v_call: TRBV13
d_call: NA
cdr3_aa: CASSLYGETQYF
cdr3_nt: TGTGCCAGCAGCTTATACGGAGAGACCCAGTACTTC

clone_size: NA
j_call: TRBJ1-4
v_call: TRBV6-1
d_call: NA
cdr3_aa: CASSEGTPGEKLFF
cdr3_nt: TGTGCCAGCAGTGAAGGGACACCGGGTGAAAAACTGTTTTTT

clone_size: few
j_call: TRBJ1-4
v_call: TRBV14
d_call: NA
cdr3_aa: CASSQYGQIEKLFF
cdr3_nt: TGTGCCAGCAGCCAATATGGGCAAATCGAAAAACTGTTTTTT

clone_size: NA
j_call: TRBJ1-1
v_call: TRBV7-9
d_call: NA
cdr3_aa: CASGPGLWGAFF
cdr3_nt: TGTGCCAGCGGGCCGGGGCTATGGGGGGCTTTCTTT

clone_size: NA
j_call: TRBJ1-5
v_call: TRBV27
d_call: NA
cdr3_aa: CASSTSGQLSNQPQHF
cdr3_nt: TGTGCCAGCAGCACCTCCGGACAGCTTAGCAATCAGCCCCAGCATTTT

clone_size: NA
j_call: TRBJ2-2
v_call: TRBV6-5
d_call: NA
cdr3_aa: CASSYSFTGELFF
cdr3_nt: TGTGCCAGCAGTTACTCATTTACCGGGGAGCTGTTTTTT

clone_size: NA
j_call: TRBJ2-5
v_call: TRBV30
d_call: NA
cdr3_aa: CAWSPLDGQETQYKYF
cdr3_nt: TGTGCCTGGAGCCCTTTGGACGGACAAGAGACCCAGTATAAGTACTTC

clone_size: NA
j_call: TRBJ1-2
v_call: TRBV7-2
d_call: NA
cdr3_aa: CASSPRHRSSYGYTF
cdr3_nt: TGTGCCAGCAGCCCGAGGCACAGGTCGAGCTATGGCTACACCTTC

clone_size: NA
j_call: TRBJ1-4
v_call: TRBV5-4
d_call: NA
cdr3_aa: CASSPGAGNNEKLFF
cdr3_nt: TGTGCCAGCAGCCCAGGGGCTGGGAATAATGAAAAACTGTTTTTT

clone_size: NA
j_call: TRBJ1-1
v_call: TRBV7-8
d_call: NA
cdr3_aa: CASSSTEGRTEAFF
cdr3_nt: TGTGCCAGCAGTTCAACGGAGGGTCGGACTGAAGCTTTCTTT

clone_size: NA
j_call: TRBJ2-7
v_call: TRBV11-2
d_call: TRBD1
cdr3_aa: CASTPGDRGLVYEQYF
cdr3_nt: TGTGCCAGCACCCCCGGGGACAGGGGGCTTGTCTACGAGCAGTACTTC

clone_size: NA
j_call: TRBJ2-7
v_call: TRBV10-3
d_call: NA
cdr3_aa: CAISEEGGGSYEQYF
cdr3_nt: TGTGCCATCAGTGAAGAAGGCGGTGGGTCCTACGAGCAGTACTTC

clone_size: NA
j_call: TRBJ2-1
v_call: TRBV18
d_call: TRBD2
cdr3_aa: CASSPPGLAGSVYEQFF
cdr3_nt: TGTGCCAGCTCACCCCCGGGACTAGCGGGATCGGTCTACGAGCAGTTCTTC

clone_size: NA
j_call: TRBJ2-1
v_call: TRBV7-2
d_call: NA
cdr3_aa: CASSLEVGASYNEQFF
cdr3_nt: TGTGCCAGCAGCTTAGAGGTGGGGGCATCATACAATGAGCAGTTCTTC

clone_size: NA
j_call: TRBJ2-7
v_call: TRBV10-3
d_call: NA
cdr3_aa: CAISSAGSTGHEQYF
cdr3_nt: TGTGCCATCAGCTCGGCCGGGTCCACAGGCCACGAGCAGTACTTC

clone_size: NA
j_call: TRBJ2-1
v_call: TRBV2
d_call: NA
cdr3_aa: CASSLLGNEQFF
cdr3_nt: TGTGCCAGCAGTCTGCTCGGCAATGAGCAGTTCTTC

clone_size: NA
j_call: TRBJ1-1
v_call: TRBV28
d_call: NA
cdr3_aa: CASSLPRESTEAFF
cdr3_nt: TGTGCCAGCAGTTTGCCCCGCGAGAGCACTGAAGCTTTCTTT

clone_size: NA
j_call: TRBJ2-2
v_call: TRBV2
d_call: TRBD2
cdr3_aa: CASRPLAGGRELFF
cdr3_nt: TGTGCCAGCAGACCTCTAGCGGGGGGTAGGGAGCTGTTTTTT

clone_size: few
j_call: TRBJ1-3
v_call: TRBV30
d_call: NA
cdr3_aa: CAWSVQGVRRNTIYF
cdr3_nt: TGTGCCTGGAGTGTACAAGGAGTCCGCCGAAACACCATATATTTT

clone_size: once
j_call: TRBJ1-1
v_call: TRBV7-9
d_call: NA
cdr3_aa: CASSPPQRNTEAFF
cdr3_nt: TGTGCCAGCAGCCCCCCCCAGAGGAACACTGAAGCTTTCTTT

clone_size: few
j_call: TRBJ1-1
v_call: TRBV6-5
d_call: NA
cdr3_aa: CASSLKQGPAEAFF
cdr3_nt: TGTGCCAGCAGTCTTAAACAGGGCCCAGCTGAAGCTTTCTTT

clone_size: NA
j_call: TRBJ1-2
v_call: TRBV28
d_call: NA
cdr3_aa: CASSLPGYGYTF
cdr3_nt: TGTGCCAGCAGTTTACCGGGCTATGGCTACACCTTC

clone_size: NA
j_call: TRBJ1-3
v_call: TRBV6-5
d_call: NA
cdr3_aa: CASSSRGDDTIYF
cdr3_nt: TGTGCCAGCAGTTCCAGGGGTGATGACACCATATATTTT

clone_size: NA
j_call: TRBJ1-6
v_call: TRBV7-9
d_call: NA
cdr3_aa: CASSRGNPNSPLHF
cdr3_nt: TGTGCCAGCAGCCGAGGGAACCCTAATTCACCCCTCCACTTT

clone_size: NA
j_call: TRBJ1-1
v_call: TRBV30
d_call: NA
cdr3_aa: CAWGWGPLNTEAFF
cdr3_nt: TGTGCCTGGGGATGGGGGCCGCTGAACACTGAAGCTTTCTTT

clone_size: NA
j_call: TRBJ2-7
v_call: TRBV10-1
d_call: TRBD1
cdr3_aa: CASRGTGTGASYEQYF
cdr3_nt: TGCGCCAGCAGGGGCACCGGGACAGGGGCCTCCTACGAGCAGTACTTC

clone_size: NA
j_call: TRBJ1-2
v_call: TRBV30
d_call: NA
cdr3_aa: CAWSGMGMNGYTF
cdr3_nt: TGTGCCTGGTCGGGAATGGGGATGAATGGCTACACCTTC

clone_size: few
j_call: TRBJ2-2
v_call: TRBV2
d_call: NA
cdr3_aa: CASHKNYNTGELFF
cdr3_nt: TGTGCCAGCCATAAAAACTATAACACCGGGGAGCTGTTTTTT

clone_size: NA
j_call: TRBJ2-1
v_call: TRBV7-9
d_call: NA
cdr3_aa: CASSSPGWGSYNEQFF
cdr3_nt: TGTGCCAGCAGTTCCCCGGGGTGGGGCTCCTACAATGAGCAGTTCTTC

clone_size: NA
j_call: TRBJ1-4
v_call: TRBV10-3
d_call: NA
cdr3_aa: CAISESGGSNEKLFF
cdr3_nt: TGTGCCATCAGTGAGTCTGGGGGGAGCAATGAAAAACTGTTTTTT

clone_size: few
j_call: TRBJ1-1
v_call: TRBV11-2
d_call: NA
cdr3_aa: CASSLDTQGFGTEAFF
cdr3_nt: TGTGCCAGCAGCTTAGACACGCAGGGATTCGGCACTGAAGCTTTCTTT

clone_size: few
j_call: TRBJ1-1
v_call: TRBV19
d_call: NA
cdr3_aa: CASSKVVETEAFF
cdr3_nt: TGTGCCAGTAGTAAAGTGGTCGAAACTGAAGCTTTCTTT

clone_size: once
j_call: TRBJ2-7
v_call: TRBV6-1
d_call: TRBD2
cdr3_aa: CASSGLAGGSDEQYF
cdr3_nt: TGTGCCAGCAGTGGACTAGCGGGAGGGAGCGACGAGCAGTACTTC

clone_size: once
j_call: TRBJ1-5
v_call: TRBV4-2
d_call: TRBD1
cdr3_aa: CASSQVQGDQPQHF
cdr3_nt: TGTGCCAGCAGCCAAGTCCAGGGGGATCAGCCCCAGCATTTT

clone_size: once
j_call: TRBJ2-5
v_call: TRBV11-3
d_call: NA
cdr3_aa: CASSLTTVRGETQYF
cdr3_nt: TGTGCCAGCAGCCTAACGACAGTGCGCGGCGAGACCCAGTACTTC

clone_size: NA
j_call: TRBJ1-1
v_call: TRBV9
d_call: NA
cdr3_aa: CASSPRGENTEAFF
cdr3_nt: TGTGCCAGCAGCCCCCGTGGGGAGAACACTGAAGCTTTCTTT

clone_size: NA
j_call: TRBJ1-1
v_call: TRBV18
d_call: NA
cdr3_aa: CASSPRGVGRAGSTEAFF
cdr3_nt: TGTGCCAGCTCACCACGAGGAGTAGGCAGGGCGGGTAGCACTGAAGCTTTCTTT

clone_size: NA
j_call: TRBJ2-1
v_call: TRBV10-3
d_call: NA
cdr3_aa: CAISAVGGGASSYNEQFF
cdr3_nt: TGTGCCATCAGTGCAGTAGGAGGAGGGGCCAGCTCCTACAATGAGCAGTTCTTC

clone_size: NA
j_call: TRBJ1-1
v_call: TRBV4-1
d_call: NA
cdr3_aa: CASSQGAGSHTEAFF
cdr3_nt: TGCGCCAGCAGCCAAGGAGCAGGGTCTCACACTGAAGCTTTCTTT

clone_size: NA
j_call: TRBJ2-5
v_call: TRBV30
d_call: TRBD2
cdr3_aa: CAWSAPGGGGKETQYF
cdr3_nt: TGTGCCTGGAGTGCACCCGGCGGGGGAGGGAAGGAGACCCAGTACTTC

clone_size: NA
j_call: TRBJ2-7
v_call: TRBV4-2
d_call: TRBD2
cdr3_aa: CASSPRLAVYEQYF
cdr3_nt: TGTGCCAGCAGCCCCAGACTAGCCGTCTACGAGCAGTACTTC

clone_size: NA
j_call: TRBJ2-5
v_call: TRBV10-2
d_call: TRBD2
cdr3_aa: CASSEVAGRETQYF
cdr3_nt: TGCGCCAGCAGTGAGGTAGCGGGAAGGGAGACCCAGTACTTC

clone_size: once
j_call: TRBJ1-4
v_call: TRBV6-5
d_call: TRBD1
cdr3_aa: CASSYRDRGEKLFF
cdr3_nt: TGTGCCAGCAGTTACAGGGACAGGGGTGAAAAACTGTTTTTT

clone_size: NA
j_call: TRBJ2-7
v_call: TRBV7-8
d_call: NA
cdr3_aa: CASSLERLTYEQYF
cdr3_nt: TGTGCCAGCAGCTTAGAGCGGCTGACCTACGAGCAGTACTTC

clone_size: NA
j_call: TRBJ1-2
v_call: TRBV27
d_call: NA
cdr3_aa: CASSWGGVGYGYTF
cdr3_nt: TGTGCCAGCAGCTGGGGGGGGGTCGGCTATGGCTACACCTTC

clone_size: NA
j_call: TRBJ2-1
v_call: TRBV7-2
d_call: TRBD2
cdr3_aa: CASSSTRDYNNEQFF
cdr3_nt: TGTGCCAGCAGCTCCACCCGGGACTATAACAATGAGCAGTTCTTC

clone_size: NA
j_call: TRBJ1-2
v_call: TRBV28
d_call: NA
cdr3_aa: CASSLRTGYGYTF
cdr3_nt: TGTGCCAGCAGTTTGAGGACGGGCTATGGCTACACCTTC

clone_size: NA
j_call: TRBJ2-1
v_call: TRBV11-2
d_call: NA
cdr3_aa: CASSPLKGDYNEQFF
cdr3_nt: TGTGCCAGCAGCCCCCTTAAGGGGGACTACAATGAGCAGTTCTTC

clone_size: NA
j_call: TRBJ1-2
v_call: TRBV6-5
d_call: TRBD1
cdr3_aa: CASSYSPTGPIYGYTF
cdr3_nt: TGTGCCAGCAGTTACTCTCCGACAGGGCCCATCTATGGCTACACCTTC

clone_size: NA
j_call: TRBJ2-2
v_call: TRBV18
d_call: NA
cdr3_aa: CASSPDRNTGELFF
cdr3_nt: TGTGCCAGCTCACCTGACCGGAACACCGGGGAGCTGTTTTTT

clone_size: NA
j_call: TRBJ1-1
v_call: TRBV14
d_call: NA
cdr3_aa: CASSALGGASEAFF
cdr3_nt: TGTGCCAGCAGCGCATTGGGAGGGGCTAGTGAAGCTTTCTTT

clone_size: NA
j_call: TRBJ1-1
v_call: TRBV27
d_call: NA
cdr3_aa: CASSADRLNTEAFF
cdr3_nt: TGTGCCAGCAGTGCCGACAGATTGAACACTGAAGCTTTCTTT

clone_size: NA
j_call: TRBJ1-4
v_call: TRBV2
d_call: NA
cdr3_aa: CASSDRGALNEKLFF
cdr3_nt: TGTGCCAGCAGTGACAGAGGGGCGCTTAATGAAAAACTGTTTTTT

clone_size: NA
j_call: TRBJ1-5
v_call: TRBV18
d_call: NA
cdr3_aa: CASSPSSNQPQHF
cdr3_nt: TGTGCCAGCTCACCTTCGAGCAATCAGCCCCAGCATTTT

clone_size: NA
j_call: TRBJ2-5
v_call: TRBV10-3
d_call: TRBD1
cdr3_aa: CATGQGVETQYF
cdr3_nt: TGTGCCACCGGACAGGGGGTCGAGACCCAGTACTTC